Shown below are 5 T cell receptor beta chains from a single sample sequenced in a study of T cell repertoires in cytomegalovirus infection. One entry per CDR3 protein, called by TCRdb with MiXCR from the reads. The sample records some 700,000 distinct CDR3 sequences, roughly 33% being singletons. Antigen specificity for these receptors is unknown. Sequencing was performed on cultured PBMCs, taken from culture after CMV antigen stimulation. These receptors came from a human donor in good health (CMV status not recorded). Some clones in this sample may be carry-over from other donors' samples.

V gene TRBV5-1 combines with J gene TRBJ2-7; D is perhaps TRBD1 (6 bases). V lost 0 bases and J 4 bases, leaving 11 bases between the germline ends. Germline CDR1 reads SGHRS; CDR2 reads YFSETQ. The CDR3 runs 14 residues. The CDR3 reads CASSLGTVNYEQYF. CDR3 DNA sequence: TGCGCCAGCAGCTTGGGGACAGTCAATTACGAGCAGTACTTC.

V and J are TRBV5-1 and TRBJ1-6, with D possibly matching TRBD1 (5 bases). The length of the CDR3 is 14 residues. V lost 0 bases and J lost 9, with 10 bases in between. Germline assignment: CDR1 SGHRS and CDR2 YFSETQ. CDR3 nucleotide sequence: TGCGCCAGCAGCTTGGTGGACGGGGCTTCACCCCTCCACTTT. It encodes CASSLVDGASPLHF.

This clonotype was seen only a few times. J is TRBJ1-2 and V is TRBV15, with D perhaps matching TRBD1 (6 bases). V lost 8 bases to trimming and J lost 8 bases, with 18 bases between them. This CDR3 comprises 13 residues. CDR1 and CDR2 from the germline V gene are LNHNV and YYDKDF (reference sequence). CDR3 protein: CATQAWGLGGYTF. The DNA of the CDR3 is TGTGCCACCCAAGCATGGGGGCTAGGCGGCTACACCTTC.

This chain connects TRBV2 to TRBJ1-2, with a tentative D call TRBD1 (5 bases). The CDR3 sequence is 13 residues long. Germline lookup yields CDR1 SNHLY and CDR2 FYNNEI. Trimming took off 1 base at V and 2 bases at J, with 5 bases between the two ends. CDR3 sequence (DNA): TGTGCCAGCAGTGAAGGGACAAACTATGGCTACACCTTC. This sequence encodes CASSEGTNYGYTF.

The chain joins TRBV20-1 to TRBJ1-1; 8 positions match TRBD1. CDR1 and CDR2 from the germline V gene are DFQATT and SNEGSKA (reference sequence). The CDR3 runs to 14 residues. The junction had 4 bases not matched to a gene; V was cut back by 3 bases and J by 1 base. The CDR3 spells CSASGDRRNTEAFF. The CDR3 DNA is TGCAGTGCTAGCGGGGACAGGAGGAACACTGAAGCTTTCTTT.